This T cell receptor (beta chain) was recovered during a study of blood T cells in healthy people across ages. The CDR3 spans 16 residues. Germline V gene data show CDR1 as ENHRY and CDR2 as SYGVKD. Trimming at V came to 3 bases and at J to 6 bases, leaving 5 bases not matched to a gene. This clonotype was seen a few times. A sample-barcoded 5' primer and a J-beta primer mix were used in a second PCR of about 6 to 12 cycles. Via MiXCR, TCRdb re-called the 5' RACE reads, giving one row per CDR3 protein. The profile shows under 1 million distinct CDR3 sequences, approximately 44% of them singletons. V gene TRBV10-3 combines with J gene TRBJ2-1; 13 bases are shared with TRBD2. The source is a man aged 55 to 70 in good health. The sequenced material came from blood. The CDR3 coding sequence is TGTGCCATCAGTGAAGAGGGACTAGCGGGGATCAATGAGCAGTTCTTC. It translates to CAISEEGLAGINEQFF.